The 32 T cell receptor beta chains below were found in one sample sequenced in a study of blood T cell repertoires in COVID-19 (dated by TCRdb to the early 2020s). Libraries came from the immunoSEQ multiplex PCR assay. Here the immuneACCESS table is served through TCRdb, limited to in-frame sequences with V and J called. Missing clones are a known gap in these copies; in checked studies unresolved V genes cover under half, and the rest lacks a known reason. In all, the sample holds about 65,000 clones, and roughly three quarters of those were seen once. 25% to 40% of the sample comes from the top ten. The material sequenced was peripheral blood. All receptors come from a human donor in a cohort sampled during active COVID-19.

The chain combines TRBV30 with TRBJ1-2; D perhaps matches TRBD1 (6 bases). This CDR3 has 15 amino acids. Germline V gene sequence: CDR1 GTSNPN, CDR2 SVGIG (reference sequence). Trimming pared 3 bases from V and 1 base from J, leaving 15 bases between. CDR3 sequence (DNA): TGTGCCTGGAGGGGCGGACAGACCTTTAACTATGGCTACACCTTC. It yields the protein CAWRGGQTFNYGYTF.

The V gene is TRBV2, the J gene TRBJ1-2, with D perhaps TRBD1 (5 bases). V lost 6 bases to trimming and J lost 2 bases, with 10 bases between them. Germline loops: CDR1 SNHLY, CDR2 FYNNEI. This CDR3 contains 13 residues. The CDR3 loop is CASSLSGNYGYTF. The CDR3 nucleotides read TGTGCCAGCAGCCTTTCAGGGAACTATGGCTACACCTTC. Based on the CDR3 plus reference TRBV2 and TRBJ1-2, the full variable domain is EPEVTQTPSHQVTQMGQEVILRCVPISNHLYFYWYRQILGQKVEFLVSFYNNEISEKSEIFDDQFSVERPDGSNFTLKIRSTKLEDSAMYFCASSLSGNYGYTFGSGTRLTVV.

The gene calls are TRBV5-1 and TRBJ1-4; 7 positions match TRBD1. This CDR3 comprises 14 residues. CDR1 is SGHRS, CDR2 YFSETQ, per germline. Losses at the gene ends were 5 bases for V and 5 bases for J; bases not matched to a gene: 6. CDR3 in amino acids: CASRRTGSNEKLFF. The CDR3 coding sequence is TGCGCCAGCAGAAGGACAGGAAGCAATGAAAAACTGTTTTTT.

This clone was detected a few times. This sequence joins TRBV7-2 and TRBJ1-6; 8 nucleotides line up with TRBD1. After removal of 0 bases from V and 0 bases from J, the junction contained 7 bases not matched to a gene. The CDR3 extends over 19 amino acids. Germline V lookup: CDR1 SGHTA, CDR2 FQGNSA. The CDR3 DNA reads as TGTGCCAGCAGCTTAGCGGGAACAGGGACAGGCTCCTATAATTCACCCCTCCACTTT. Protein product: CASSLAGTGTGSYNSPLHF.

This clone was picked up one time. The chain joins TRBV27 to TRBJ1-1; 10 bases agree with TRBD1. Per the germline V gene, CDR1 is MNHEY and CDR2 is SMNVEV (reference sequence). V lost 3 bases and J lost 1; bases outside the gene matches: 5. This CDR3 has 16 amino acids. The CDR3 nucleotides read TGTGCCAGCAGTTTCGGGACAGGGGCGACGAACACTGAAGCTTTCTTT. This encodes CASSFGTGATNTEAFF.

V is TRBV5-1 and J is TRBJ2-3; 7 nucleotides agree with TRBD1. The junction had 7 bases not matched to a gene; V was cut back by 4 bases and J by 5 bases. CDR1 is SGHRS, CDR2 YFSETQ, per germline. This CDR3 comprises 14 residues. CDR3 region: CASSNGQVLDTQYF. The CDR3 DNA reads as TGCGCCAGCAGCAATGGACAGGTGTTAGATACGCAGTATTTT.

The J gene is TRBJ2-5, the V gene TRBV3-1 (or the pseudogene TRBV3-2); no firm D call. The V end lost 3 bases, the J end lost 5 bases, and 10 bases lay between the germline ends. CDR1 and CDR2 (germline): LGHDT, YNNKEL (reference sequence). This CDR3 spans 13 amino acids. In nucleotides, the CDR3 is TGTGCCAGCAGCCATAGAGAGGCGGAGACCCAGTACTTC. Encoded protein: CASSHREAETQYF.

This clone appeared a single time. The chain couples TRBV5-1 to TRBJ2-3, with 10 bases fitting TRBD1. The germline V gene has CDR1 SGHRS and CDR2 YFSETQ. This CDR3 spans 16 amino acids. Trimming cost V 2 bases and J 5 bases; bases outside gene matches: 8. The CDR3 region is CASSFGGTGVEDTQYF. The CDR3 nucleotides read TGCGCCAGCAGCTTCGGCGGGACAGGGGTGGAAGATACGCAGTATTTT.

This clone was counted only a few times. The chain has TRBV10-3 and TRBJ2-4; maybe TRBD1 (5 bases). The germline V gene has CDR1 ENHRY and CDR2 SYGVKD. V was pared by 10 bases and J by 1 base, with 17 bases between. This CDR3 is 15 amino acids long. CDR3 coding DNA: TGTGCCAGCGCCGACAGCGTCACGGCCAAAAACATTCAGTACTTC. Translation: CASADSVTAKNIQYF.

This clone was observed a single time. This rearrangement joins TRBV27 to TRBJ1-5; 12 positions match TRBD1. CDR1 and CDR2 (germline): MNHEY, SMNVEV (reference sequence). V shed 6 bases and J 1 base; nucleotides not matched to a gene: 16. The CDR3 consists of 20 residues. CDR3 DNA: TGTGCCAGCAGCCACGCCCCCGGGACAGGGGGCATTTTAAGCAATCAGCCCCAGCATTTT. Translation gives CASSHAPGTGGILSNQPQHF.

The chain uses TRBV7-9 and TRBJ2-3, with 11 bases identical to TRBD1. CDR3 length: 16 residues. In germline, CDR1 is SEHNR, CDR2 FQNEAQ (reference sequence). Germline trimming cut 5 bases from V and 2 bases from J; bases unmatched to any gene: 6. The CDR3, as DNA: TGTGCCAGCAGCCAAGGGACAGGGGGAAACACAGATACGCAGTATTTT. Its translation is CASSQGTGGNTDTQYF. Combining the CDR3 with reference TRBV7-9 and TRBJ2-3 gives the whole variable domain DTGVSQNPRHKITKRGQNVTFRCDPISEHNRLYWYRQTLGQGPEFLTYFQNEAQLEKSRLLSDRFSAERPKGSFSTLEIQRTEQGDSAMYLCASSQGTGGNTDTQYFGPGTRLTVL.

This chain connects TRBV5-1 to TRBJ2-2, with 7 nucleotides matching TRBD2. Germline V gene sequence: CDR1 SGHRS, CDR2 YFSETQ. CDR3 length: 17 amino acids. The V segment lost 7 bases and the J segment 4 bases; nucleotides outside the gene matches: 16. The CDR3 loop is CASQRGGRSPGTGELFF. The CDR3 DNA follows: TGCGCCAGCCAGAGAGGCGGGAGATCACCCGGCACCGGGGAGCTGTTTTTT.

This chain connects TRBV29-1 to TRBJ2-1; TRBD2 aligns across 10 bases. From germline, CDR1 is SQVTM and CDR2 ANQGSEA. J lost 0 bases, V lost 3 bases, and 11 bases had no gene match. This CDR3 is 18 amino acids long. CDR3 sequence: CSVDDMLAGAASYNEQFF. CDR3 nucleotides: TGCAGCGTTGATGATATGCTAGCGGGGGCGGCCTCCTACAATGAGCAGTTCTTC.

V usage is TRBV5-4 and J usage is TRBJ1-3, with D perhaps TRBD1 (5 bases). Per germline, CDR1 SGHNT and CDR2 YYREEE (reference sequence). CDR3 length equals 17 residues. V lost 0 bases and J 0 bases, leaving 13 bases between the germline ends. The CDR3 nucleotides read TGTGCCAGCAGCTTGGGACCGGGAGGACACTCTGGAAACACCATATATTTT. This gives the protein CASSLGPGGHSGNTIYF.

The chain uses TRBV28 and TRBJ1-1; maybe TRBD1 (5 bases). Trimming took 3 bases from V and 8 from J, leaving 16 bases between them. The germline gives CDR1 MDHEN, CDR2 SYDVKM. The CDR3 has 14 amino acids. The CDR3 spells CASSFGGLGREAFF. Written as DNA, the CDR3 is TGTGCCAGCAGTTTTGGGGGACTTGGACGCGAAGCTTTCTTT. Drawing the rest from reference TRBV28 and TRBJ1-1, the complete variable domain is DVKVTQSSRYLVKRTGEKVFLECVQDMDHENMFWYRQDPGLGLRLIYFSYDVKMKEKGDIPEGYSVSREKKERFSLILESASTNQTSMYLCASSFGGLGREAFFGQGTRLTVV.

V gene TRBV2 combines with J gene TRBJ2-7; D is perhaps TRBD1 (6 bases). Germline CDR1 SNHLY, CDR2 FYNNEI. The V gene lost 4 bases and the J gene lost 2 bases, with 9 bases spanning the gap. This CDR3 is 13 amino acids long. The CDR3: CASSGGQTYEQYF. The DNA for the CDR3 is TGTGCCAGCAGTGGTGGACAGACCTACGAGCAGTACTTC.

The chain combines TRBV5-4 with TRBJ1-6; weak D call: TRBD1 (5 bases). The ends were cut back, 2 bases at V and 7 bases at J, with 10 bases in the middle. The CDR3 has 14 amino acids. Germline values: CDR1 SGHNT, CDR2 YYREEE (reference sequence). The CDR3 sequence: CASSFQGRNSPLHF. In DNA form, the CDR3 reads TGTGCCAGCAGCTTTCAGGGTAGAAATTCACCCCTCCACTTT.

The V gene is TRBV28, the J gene TRBJ2-7; possibly TRBD2 for D (5 bases). The CDR3 runs 14 residues. V lost 5 bases and J lost 0, with 11 bases in between. CDR1 is MDHEN, CDR2 SYDVKM, per germline. The CDR3 nucleotides are TGTGCCAGCAGTCTTTTGACTAACTCCTACGAGCAGTACTTC. As protein: CASSLLTNSYEQYF.

Only one count was recorded for this clone. CDR3 nucleotides: TGTGCCTGGACCGCCGGGGGAGGGGGGCTATGGGAAAAACTGTTTTTT. Protein product: CAWTAGGGGLWEKLFF. This chain uses TRBV30 with TRBJ1-4; possible D gene TRBD1, 6 bases. V lost 4 bases and J lost 8, with 23 bases in between. This CDR3 is 16 amino acids long. Germline-derived CDR1 and CDR2 are GTSNPN and SVGIG (reference sequence). The whole variable domain, remainder taken from reference TRBV30 and TRBJ1-4, is SQTIHQWPATLVQPVGSPLSLECTVEGTSNPNLYWYRQAAGRGLQLLFYSVGIGQISSEVPQNLSASRPQDRQFILSSKKLLLSDSGFYLCAWTAGGGGLWEKLFFGSGTQLSVL.

The chain carries TRBV5-6 and TRBJ1-6; D unclear. The V gene lost 2 bases and the J gene lost 12 bases, with 9 bases spanning the gap. The length of the CDR3 is 12 residues. Germline loops: CDR1 SGHDT, CDR2 YYEEEE. DNA for the CDR3: TGTGCCAGCAGCTTCGCCGCGGGACCCCTCCACTTT. It codes for CASSFAAGPLHF.

The chain links TRBV5-4 to TRBJ1-6; 9 bases align to TRBD1. The junction had 6 bases not matched to a gene; V was cut back by 3 bases and J by 5 bases. CDR3 size: 16 residues. CDR1 is SGHNT, CDR2 YYREEE, per germline (reference sequence). This chain's CDR3 is CASSWGQGGNNSPLHF. DNA of the CDR3: TGTGCCAGCAGCTGGGGACAGGGCGGAAATAATTCACCCCTCCACTTT. Drawing the rest from reference TRBV5-4 and TRBJ1-6, the complete variable domain is ETGVTQSPTHLIKTRGQQVTLRCSSQSGHNTVSWYQQALGQGPQFIFQYYREEENGRGNFPPRFSGLQFPNYSSELNVNALELDDSALYLCASSWGQGGNNSPLHFGNGTRLTVT.

This sequence joins TRBV15 and TRBJ1-2; 11 bases agree with TRBD1. The J segment lost 8 bases and the V segment lost 0 bases, leaving 5 bases of the junction unmatched. This CDR3 has 15 residues. CDR1 is LNHNV, CDR2 YYDKDF, per germline (reference sequence). This chain's CDR3 is CATSRDQGTGGGYTF. CDR3 bases: TGTGCCACCAGCAGAGATCAAGGGACAGGGGGAGGCTACACCTTC.

This clone showed up just a few times. The chain joins TRBV5-6 to TRBJ1-1; the D gene is possibly TRBD1 (5 bases). V was clipped by 4 bases and J by 7 bases, with 14 bases between them. Germline-derived CDR1 and CDR2 are SGHDT and YYEEEE. The CDR3 length is 13 residues. The chain's CDR3 is CASSEAGPGEAFF. The CDR3, as DNA: TGTGCCAGCAGCGAGGCGGGGCCTGGTGAAGCTTTCTTT.

This chain links TRBV6-2 or TRBV6-3 with TRBJ2-3; a possible D gene is TRBD1 (5 bases). The CDR3 contains 13 residues. Germline CDR1 and CDR2: MNHEY and SVGEGT. V was shortened by 4 bases and J by 5 bases, with 10 bases between the two germline ends. The CDR3 DNA is TGTGCCAGCAGTTTCGGGCAGGGAGATACGCAGTATTTT. This sequence encodes CASSFGQGDTQYF.

This rearrangement joins TRBV5-6 to TRBJ1-1, with TRBD1 matching over 7 bases. J was trimmed by 3 bases and V by 2 bases; bases with no gene match: 1. From germline, CDR1 is SGHDT and CDR2 YYEEEE. There are 13 residues in the CDR3. CDR3 sequence reads: CASSFTGDTEAFF. The CDR3, as DNA: TGTGCCAGCAGCTTTACAGGGGACACTGAAGCTTTCTTT. The variable domain in full, with the rest retrieved from reference TRBV5-6 and TRBJ1-1, is DAGVTQSPTHLIKTRGQQVTLRCSPKSGHDTVSWYQQALGQGPQFIFQYYEEEERQRGNFPDRFSGHQFPNYSSELNVNALLLGDSALYLCASSFTGDTEAFFGQGTRLTVV.

Here the CDR3 DNA reads TGTGCCAGCAGCCAAGATGAAAGGACAGGGGGCTTGCGAAAACTGTTTTTT. Translated, it gives CASSQDERTGGLRKLFF. The chain employs TRBV3-1 (or the pseudogene TRBV3-2) and TRBJ1-4, with TRBD1 identical over 11 bases. Looked up from germline, CDR1 is LGHDT and CDR2 is YNNKEL (reference sequence). Trimming took 0 bases from V and 10 from J; bases not matched to a gene: 10. The CDR3 contains 17 residues.

The rearrangement links TRBV5-4 to TRBJ2-7; 8 bases are shared with TRBD1. Losses at the gene ends were 3 bases for V and 4 bases for J; bases not matched to a gene: 9. CDR1 is SGHNT and CDR2 is YYREEE in the germline V gene (reference sequence). The CDR3 length is 15 residues. CDR3 DNA: TGTGCCAGCAGCTCTGGACAGGGAGCGGCTTACGAGCAGTACTTC. Its protein is CASSSGQGAAYEQYF.

This clone was found a few times. The gene calls are TRBV19 and TRBJ1-1; a weak D match, TRBD1 (6 bases). Germline assignment: CDR1 LNHDA and CDR2 SQIVND (reference sequence). CDR3 length: 17 amino acids. V lost 5 bases and J lost 0, with 19 bases in between. The CDR3 DNA sequence: TGTGCCAGTAGTCCCGTTCGGACAGATAAAATGAACACTGAAGCTTTCTTT. Translated: CASSPVRTDKMNTEAFF.

The chain joins TRBV6-5 to TRBJ1-5; 8 positions match TRBD1. The V and J ends lost 5 bases and 1 base, in that order; junction bases with no gene match: 1. Germline V lookup: CDR1 MNHEY, CDR2 SVGAGI. The CDR3 runs 14 residues. The CDR3 spells CASSQGASNQPQHF. CDR3 nucleotide sequence: TGTGCCAGCAGTCAGGGGGCAAGCAATCAGCCCCAGCATTTT.

The CDR3 DNA reads as TGTGCCAGCAGCATAATAGGGGTTAGGACTGAAGCTTTCTTT. Protein: CASSIIGVRTEAFF. V is TRBV7-8 and J is TRBJ1-1; tentatively, D is TRBD1 (5 bases). The germline gives CDR1 SGHVS, CDR2 FQNEAQ. The CDR3 has 14 amino acids. Trimming cost V 5 bases and J 5 bases, with 15 bases left between them.

The V gene is TRBV2, the J gene TRBJ2-7, with a possible D match to TRBD2 (6 bases). This CDR3 spans 15 amino acids. V lost 2 bases and J lost 3, with 14 bases in between. Per germline, CDR1 SNHLY and CDR2 FYNNEI. The CDR3 here is CASSESSGAVYEQYF. CDR3 nucleotide sequence: TGTGCCAGCAGTGAAAGTAGCGGCGCCGTCTACGAGCAGTACTTC.

The chain employs TRBV5-1 and TRBJ2-5; TRBD2 agrees at 10 bases. This CDR3 region has 18 residues. The V segment lost 0 bases and the J segment 1 base; nucleotides outside the gene matches: 9. From germline, CDR1 is SGHRS and CDR2 YFSETQ. The CDR3 DNA is TGCGCCAGCAGCTTGGTTGGCAGGACTAGCGGATTCCAAGAGACCCAGTACTTC. This encodes CASSLVGRTSGFQETQYF. Together with reference TRBV5-1 and TRBJ2-5, the CDR3 gives the full variable domain: KAGVTQTPRYLIKTRGQQVTLSCSPISGHRSVSWYQQTPGQGLQFLFEYFSETQRNKGNFPGRFSGRQFSNSRSEMNVSTLELGDSALYLCASSLVGRTSGFQETQYFGPGTRLLVL.